This T cell receptor (beta chain) emerged from a study of T cells in Graves' hyperthyroidism and ophthalmopathy. Lactation, pregnancy, other autoimmune disease or uncontrolled infection excluded patients. The PBMCs were sourced from fresh peripheral blood (about 10 ml). This clonotype was detected many times. V lost 2 bases to trimming and J lost 9 bases; unmatched junction nucleotides: 7. CDR3 length equals 16 residues. The germline CDR1 and CDR2 sequences are GTSNPN and SVGIG (reference sequence). Amplified regions were TCR beta CDR3 sequences from RNA transcripts. The primer set for the first-round RT-PCR of the TCR CDR3 was HTBI. Each CDR3 protein is one row after TCRdb ran MiXCR on the multiplex PCR reads. The table has hundreds of thousands of distinct CDR3 sequences, roughly 14% seen once; the top ten hold 9.5% to 15%.

This sequence was found in a woman aged 45 to 65 with Graves' ophthalmopathy. This chain joins TRBV30 and TRBJ2-2, with TRBD2 matching 15 bases. The sequenced sample consisted of blood. The DNA for the CDR3 is TGTGCCTGGAGTCGGGGACTAGCGGGAGGCGTAAGGGAGCTGTTTTTT. Translating gives CAWSRGLAGGVRELFF. Full variable domain (rest looked up from reference TRBV30 and TRBJ2-2): SQTIHQWPATLVQPVGSPLSLECTVEGTSNPNLYWYRQAAGRGLQLLFYSVGIGQISSEVPQNLSASRPQDRQFILSSKKLLLSDSGFYLCAWSRGLAGGVRELFFGEGSRLTVL.